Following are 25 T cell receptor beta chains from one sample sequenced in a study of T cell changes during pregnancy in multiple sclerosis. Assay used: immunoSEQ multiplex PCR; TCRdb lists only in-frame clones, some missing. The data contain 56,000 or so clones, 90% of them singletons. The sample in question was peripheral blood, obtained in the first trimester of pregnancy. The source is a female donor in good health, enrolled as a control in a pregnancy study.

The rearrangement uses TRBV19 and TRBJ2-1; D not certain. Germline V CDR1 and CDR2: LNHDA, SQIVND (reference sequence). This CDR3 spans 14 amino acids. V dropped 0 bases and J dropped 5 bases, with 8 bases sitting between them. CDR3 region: CASSIDLPHNEQFF. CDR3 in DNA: TGTGCCAGTAGTATAGATCTCCCCCACAATGAGCAGTTCTTC.

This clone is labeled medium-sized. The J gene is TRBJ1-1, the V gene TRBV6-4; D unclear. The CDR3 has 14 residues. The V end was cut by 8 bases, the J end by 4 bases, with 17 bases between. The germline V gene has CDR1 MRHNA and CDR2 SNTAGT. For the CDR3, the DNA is TGTGCCAGCGATGTGCGGGTCCCAGGCACTGAAGCTTTCTTT. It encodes CASDVRVPGTEAFF.

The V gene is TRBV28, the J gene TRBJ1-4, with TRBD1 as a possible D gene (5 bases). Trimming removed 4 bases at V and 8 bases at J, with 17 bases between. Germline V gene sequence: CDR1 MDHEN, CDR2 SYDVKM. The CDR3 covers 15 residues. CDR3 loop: CASSYYRQGGEKLFF. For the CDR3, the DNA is TGTGCCAGCAGTTATTATAGGCAGGGAGGCGAAAAACTGTTTTTT.

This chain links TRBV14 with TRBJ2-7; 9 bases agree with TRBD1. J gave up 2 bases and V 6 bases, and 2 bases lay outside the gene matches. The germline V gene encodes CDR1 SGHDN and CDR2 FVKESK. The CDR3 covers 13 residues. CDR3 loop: CASRDRGTYEQYF. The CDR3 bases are TGTGCCAGCAGGGACAGGGGAACCTACGAGCAGTACTTC.

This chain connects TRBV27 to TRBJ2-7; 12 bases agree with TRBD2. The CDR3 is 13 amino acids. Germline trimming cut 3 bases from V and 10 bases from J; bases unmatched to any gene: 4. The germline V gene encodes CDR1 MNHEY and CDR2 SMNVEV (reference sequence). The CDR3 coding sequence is TGTGCCAGCAGTTTCCGACTAGCGGGAGCTCAGTACTTC. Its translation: CASSFRLAGAQYF.

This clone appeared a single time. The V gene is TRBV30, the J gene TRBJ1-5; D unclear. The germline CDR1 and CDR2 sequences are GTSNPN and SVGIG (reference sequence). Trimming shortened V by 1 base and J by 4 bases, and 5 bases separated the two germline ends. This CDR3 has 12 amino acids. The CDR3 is CAWSGGNQPQHF. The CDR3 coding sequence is TGTGCCTGGAGTGGAGGTAATCAGCCCCAGCATTTT. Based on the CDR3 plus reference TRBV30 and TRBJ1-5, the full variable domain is SQTIHQWPATLVQPVGSPLSLECTVEGTSNPNLYWYRQAAGRGLQLLFYSVGIGQISSEVPQNLSASRPQDRQFILSSKKLLLSDSGFYLCAWSGGNQPQHFGDGTRLSIL.

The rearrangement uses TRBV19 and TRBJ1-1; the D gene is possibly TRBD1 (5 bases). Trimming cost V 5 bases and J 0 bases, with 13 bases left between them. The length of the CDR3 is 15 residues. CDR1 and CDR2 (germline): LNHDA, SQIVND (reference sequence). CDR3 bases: TGTGCCAGTAGTCCGACAGCCGCCATGAACACTGAAGCTTTCTTT. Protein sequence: CASSPTAAMNTEAFF.

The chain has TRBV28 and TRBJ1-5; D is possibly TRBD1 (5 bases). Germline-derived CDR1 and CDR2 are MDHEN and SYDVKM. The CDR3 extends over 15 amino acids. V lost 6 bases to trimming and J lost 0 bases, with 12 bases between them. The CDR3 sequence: CASSTRVYSNQPQHF. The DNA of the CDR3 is TGTGCCAGCAGCACCAGGGTGTATAGCAATCAGCCCCAGCATTTT.

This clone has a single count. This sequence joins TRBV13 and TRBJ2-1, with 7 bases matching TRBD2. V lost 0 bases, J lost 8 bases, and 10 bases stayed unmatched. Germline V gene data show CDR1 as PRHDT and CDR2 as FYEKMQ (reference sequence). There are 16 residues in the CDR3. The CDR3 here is CASSLGGRKPGHEQFF. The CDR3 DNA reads TGTGCCAGCAGCTTAGGCGGGAGGAAACCCGGGCATGAGCAGTTCTTC.

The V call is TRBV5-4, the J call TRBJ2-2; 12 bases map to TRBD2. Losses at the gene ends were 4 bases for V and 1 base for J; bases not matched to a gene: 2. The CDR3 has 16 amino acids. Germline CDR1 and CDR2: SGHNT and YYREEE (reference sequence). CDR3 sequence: CASSPGLAGNTGELFF. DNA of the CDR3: TGTGCCAGCAGCCCGGGACTAGCGGGGAACACCGGGGAGCTGTTTTTT.

The CDR3 loop is CASSPSQALYEQYF. The DNA for the CDR3 is TGTGCCAGCTCACCATCGCAGGCCCTCTACGAGCAGTACTTC. V usage is TRBV18 and J usage is TRBJ2-7, with D unresolved. V was clipped by 2 bases and J by 3 bases, with 11 bases between them. This CDR3 has 14 amino acids. Germline assignment: CDR1 KGHSH and CDR2 LQKENI. Complete variable domain (other parts from reference TRBV18 and TRBJ2-7): NAGVMQNPRHLVRRRGQEARLRCSPMKGHSHVYWYRQLPEEGLKFMVYLQKENIIDESGMPKERFSAEFPKEGPSILRIQQVVRGDSAAYFCASSPSQALYEQYFGPGTRLTVT.

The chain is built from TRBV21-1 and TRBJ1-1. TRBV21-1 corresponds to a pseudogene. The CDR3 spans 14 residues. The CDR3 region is CASKGEDSNTEAFF. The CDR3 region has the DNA TGTGCCAGCAAAGGTGAGGACTCGAACACTGAAGCTTTCTTT.

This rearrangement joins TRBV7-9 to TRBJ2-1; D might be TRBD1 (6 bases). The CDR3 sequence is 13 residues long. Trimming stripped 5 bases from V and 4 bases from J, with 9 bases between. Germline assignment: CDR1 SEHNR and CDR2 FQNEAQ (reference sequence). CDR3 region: CASSLGQYNEQFF. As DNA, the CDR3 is TGTGCCAGCAGCCTCGGACAGTACAATGAGCAGTTCTTC.

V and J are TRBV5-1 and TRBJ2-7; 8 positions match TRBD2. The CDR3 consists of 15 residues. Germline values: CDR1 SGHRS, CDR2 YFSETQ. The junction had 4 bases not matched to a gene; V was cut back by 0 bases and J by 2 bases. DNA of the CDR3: TGCGCCAGCAGCTTGGGTACGGGAGGGACCTACGAGCAGTACTTC. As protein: CASSLGTGGTYEQYF.

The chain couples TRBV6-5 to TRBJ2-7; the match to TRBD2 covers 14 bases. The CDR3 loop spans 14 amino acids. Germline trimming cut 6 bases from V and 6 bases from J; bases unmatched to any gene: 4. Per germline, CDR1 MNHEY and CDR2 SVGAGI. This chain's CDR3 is CASRSTSGRGEQYF. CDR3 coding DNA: TGTGCCAGCAGGTCGACTAGCGGGAGGGGCGAGCAGTACTTC.

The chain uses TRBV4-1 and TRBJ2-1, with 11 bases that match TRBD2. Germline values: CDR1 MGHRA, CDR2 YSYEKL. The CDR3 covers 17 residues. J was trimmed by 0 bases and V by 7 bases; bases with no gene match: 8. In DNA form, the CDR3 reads TGCGCCAGCACCGGGACTAGCGGTCCAAGCTCCTACAATGAGCAGTTCTTC. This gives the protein CASTGTSGPSSYNEQFF.

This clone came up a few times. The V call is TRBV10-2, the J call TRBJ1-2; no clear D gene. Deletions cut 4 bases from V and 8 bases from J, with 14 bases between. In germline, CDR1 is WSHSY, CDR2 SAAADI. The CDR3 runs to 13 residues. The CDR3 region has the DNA TGCGCCAGCAGTGGTACGGACTCCCACGGCTACACCTTC. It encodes CASSGTDSHGYTF.

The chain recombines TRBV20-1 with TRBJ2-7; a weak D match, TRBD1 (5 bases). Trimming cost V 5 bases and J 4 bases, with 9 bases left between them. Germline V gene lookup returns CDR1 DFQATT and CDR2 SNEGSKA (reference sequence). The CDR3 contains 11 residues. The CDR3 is CSASQGYEQYF. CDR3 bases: TGCAGTGCTTCCCAGGGTTACGAGCAGTACTTC.

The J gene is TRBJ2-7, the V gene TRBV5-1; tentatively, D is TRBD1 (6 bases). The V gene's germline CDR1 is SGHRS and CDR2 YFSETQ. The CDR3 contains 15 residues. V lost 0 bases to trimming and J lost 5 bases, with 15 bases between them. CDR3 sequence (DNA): TGCGCCAGCAGCTTGGATGGGCAGGGGTTAAACGAGCAGTACTTC. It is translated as CASSLDGQGLNEQYF. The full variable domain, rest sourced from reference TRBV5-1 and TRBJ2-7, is KAGVTQTPRYLIKTRGQQVTLSCSPISGHRSVSWYQQTPGQGLQFLFEYFSETQRNKGNFPGRFSGRQFSNSRSEMNVSTLELGDSALYLCASSLDGQGLNEQYFGPGTRLTVT.

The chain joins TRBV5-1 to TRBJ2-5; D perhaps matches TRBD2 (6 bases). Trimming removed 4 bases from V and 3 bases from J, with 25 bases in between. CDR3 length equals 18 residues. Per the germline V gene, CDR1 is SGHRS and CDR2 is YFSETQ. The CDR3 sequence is CASSATASALNRKETQYF. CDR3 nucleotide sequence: TGCGCCAGCAGCGCCACGGCTAGCGCGCTGAATAGAAAAGAGACCCAGTACTTC. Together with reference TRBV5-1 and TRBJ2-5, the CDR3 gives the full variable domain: KAGVTQTPRYLIKTRGQQVTLSCSPISGHRSVSWYQQTPGQGLQFLFEYFSETQRNKGNFPGRFSGRQFSNSRSEMNVSTLELGDSALYLCASSATASALNRKETQYFGPGTRLLVL.

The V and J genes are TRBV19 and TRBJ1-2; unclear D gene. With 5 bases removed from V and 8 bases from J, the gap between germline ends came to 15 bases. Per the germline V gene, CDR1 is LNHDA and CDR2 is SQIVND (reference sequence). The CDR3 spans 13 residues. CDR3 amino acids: CASSVPYRMGYTF. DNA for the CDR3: TGTGCCAGTAGTGTTCCGTACAGAATGGGCTACACCTTC.

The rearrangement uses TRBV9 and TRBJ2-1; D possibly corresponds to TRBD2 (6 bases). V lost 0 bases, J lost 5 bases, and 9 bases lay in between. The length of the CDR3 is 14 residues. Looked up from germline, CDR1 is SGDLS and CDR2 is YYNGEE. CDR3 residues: CASSVDGSHNEQFF. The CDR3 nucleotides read TGTGCCAGCAGCGTAGACGGGAGCCACAATGAGCAGTTCTTC.

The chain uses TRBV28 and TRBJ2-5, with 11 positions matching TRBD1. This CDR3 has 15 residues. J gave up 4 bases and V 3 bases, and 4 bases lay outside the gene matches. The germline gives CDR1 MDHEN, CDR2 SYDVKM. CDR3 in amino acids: CASSLRTGGLETQYF. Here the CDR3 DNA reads TGTGCCAGCAGTTTGCGGACAGGGGGCCTAGAGACCCAGTACTTC. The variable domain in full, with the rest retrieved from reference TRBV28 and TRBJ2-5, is DVKVTQSSRYLVKRTGEKVFLECVQDMDHENMFWYRQDPGLGLRLIYFSYDVKMKEKGDIPEGYSVSREKKERFSLILESASTNQTSMYLCASSLRTGGLETQYFGPGTRLLVL.

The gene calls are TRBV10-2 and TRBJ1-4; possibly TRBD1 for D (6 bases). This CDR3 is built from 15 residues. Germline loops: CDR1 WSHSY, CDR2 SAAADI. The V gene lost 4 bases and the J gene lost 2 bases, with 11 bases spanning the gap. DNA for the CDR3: TGCGCCAGCAGTGCGGTCCAGGGGACTAATGAAAAACTGTTTTTT. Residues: CASSAVQGTNEKLFF.

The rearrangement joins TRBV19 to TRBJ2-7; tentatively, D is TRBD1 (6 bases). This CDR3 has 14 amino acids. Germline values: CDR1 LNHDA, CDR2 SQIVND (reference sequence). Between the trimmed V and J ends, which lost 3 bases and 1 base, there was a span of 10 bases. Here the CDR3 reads CASSMTGQSYEQYF. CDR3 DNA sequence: TGTGCCAGTAGTATGACCGGACAGTCCTACGAGCAGTACTTC.